A selection of T cell receptor beta chains follows, all from one sample in a study of T cell changes during pregnancy in multiple sclerosis. Repertoires were generated with immunoSEQ multiplex PCR, while TCRdb's copy carries only in-frame clones and drops some. The sample contains tens of thousands of clones, around 90% of which appear only once. Sequences were derived from CD4+ T cells from peripheral blood mononuclear cells, sampled in the first trimester of pregnancy. These TCRs come from a female donor in good health, enrolled as a control in a pregnancy study. The CDR3 runs from the conserved cysteine through the conserved F or W. The order of the fields is J gene, clone size, V gene, D gene, CDR3 protein, CDR3 DNA. A D gene is named only where the DNA matches it firmly. Clone size is stated in some rows and not others, as once, few, many or a class when expanded.

J gene: TRBJ1-4
clone size: -
V gene: TRBV30
D gene: -
CDR3 protein: CAWSVLGEKLFF
CDR3 DNA: TGTGCCTGGAGTGTACTCGGGGAAAAACTGTTTTTT

J gene: TRBJ1-2
clone size: -
V gene: TRBV30
D gene: TRBD1
CDR3 protein: CAWSNRDRGAYGYTF
CDR3 DNA: TGTGCCTGGAGTAACCGGGACAGGGGGGCTTATGGCTACACCTTC

J gene: TRBJ2-7
clone size: few
V gene: TRBV7-9
D gene: -
CDR3 protein: CASSLVPGSHEQYF
CDR3 DNA: TGTGCCAGCAGCTTAGTCCCCGGGAGCCACGAGCAGTACTTC

J gene: TRBJ2-7
clone size: -
V gene: TRBV19
D gene: TRBD2
CDR3 protein: CASSLGTSVGEQYF
CDR3 DNA: TGTGCCAGTAGTCTAGGGACTAGCGTGGGCGAGCAGTACTTC

J gene: TRBJ2-2
clone size: -
V gene: TRBV5-6
D gene: TRBD1
CDR3 protein: CASSLLTGVFLNTGELFF
CDR3 DNA: TGTGCCAGCAGCTTGTTGACAGGGGTGTTCCTGAACACCGGGGAGCTGTTTTTT

J gene: TRBJ1-1
clone size: -
V gene: TRBV7-9
D gene: TRBD1
CDR3 protein: CASSPGQGMGTEAFF
CDR3 DNA: TGTGCCAGCAGCCCTGGACAGGGGATGGGGACTGAAGCTTTCTTT

J gene: TRBJ2-2
clone size: -
V gene: TRBV11-2
D gene: -
CDR3 protein: CASSFVQGTGELFF
CDR3 DNA: TGTGCCAGCAGCTTTGTACAGGGCACGGGAGAGCTGTTTTTT

J gene: TRBJ2-7
clone size: -
V gene: TRBV5-1
D gene: -
CDR3 protein: CASSLMSGVPLYEQYF
CDR3 DNA: TGCGCCAGCAGCTTGATGTCAGGGGTGCCCCTATACGAGCAGTACTTC

J gene: TRBJ1-2
clone size: -
V gene: TRBV14
D gene: -
CDR3 protein: CASSQGANYGYTF
CDR3 DNA: TGTGCCAGCAGCCAAGGAGCTAACTATGGCTACACCTTC

J gene: TRBJ2-7
clone size: -
V gene: TRBV9
D gene: TRBD2
CDR3 protein: CASSVGVAGGREQYF
CDR3 DNA: TGTGCCAGCAGCGTAGGGGTAGCGGGGGGACGTGAGCAGTACTTC

J gene: TRBJ2-1
clone size: -
V gene: TRBV5-8
D gene: TRBD2
CDR3 protein: CASSLMFGTSGVNEQFF
CDR3 DNA: TGTGCCAGCAGCTTGATGTTTGGGACTAGCGGCGTCAATGAGCAGTTCTTC

J gene: TRBJ1-2
clone size: -
V gene: TRBV11-3
D gene: TRBD1
CDR3 protein: CASSSGQGAFGYTF
CDR3 DNA: TGTGCCAGCAGCTCGGGACAGGGGGCGTTTGGCTACACCTTC

J gene: TRBJ2-1
clone size: -
V gene: TRBV6-4
D gene: TRBD2
CDR3 protein: CASSEEGLAGYNEQFF
CDR3 DNA: TGTGCCAGCAGTGAAGAGGGACTAGCGGGTTACAATGAGCAGTTCTTC

J gene: TRBJ2-7
clone size: -
V gene: TRBV15
D gene: TRBD1
CDR3 protein: CATSREPGQGYGQYF
CDR3 DNA: TGTGCCACCAGCAGAGAGCCGGGACAGGGCTACGGGCAGTACTTC

J gene: TRBJ1-4
clone size: -
V gene: TRBV9
D gene: -
CDR3 protein: CASSVEPGTGIEKLFF
CDR3 DNA: TGTGCCAGCAGCGTAGAGCCAGGCACCGGGATCGAAAAACTGTTTTTT

J gene: TRBJ1-2
clone size: -
V gene: TRBV19
D gene: TRBD1
CDR3 protein: CASSSGQGAYYGYTF
CDR3 DNA: TGTGCCAGTAGTTCCGGGCAGGGGGCATACTATGGCTACACCTTC

J gene: TRBJ1-5
clone size: few
V gene: TRBV19
D gene: -
CDR3 protein: CASTSQGPLNQPQHF
CDR3 DNA: TGTGCCAGTACCTCCCAGGGGCCCCTTAATCAGCCCCAGCATTTT

J gene: TRBJ1-2
clone size: -
V gene: TRBV5-8
D gene: -
CDR3 protein: CASSLAGNRVGYTF
CDR3 DNA: TGTGCCAGCAGCTTGGCTGGCAACAGGGTTGGCTACACCTTC

J gene: TRBJ2-2
clone size: -
V gene: TRBV10-3
D gene: -
CDR3 protein: CAISESSSTGELFF
CDR3 DNA: TGTGCCATCAGTGAATCTAGCTCGACCGGGGAGCTGTTTTTT

J gene: TRBJ2-3
clone size: -
V gene: TRBV6-1
D gene: -
CDR3 protein: CASTGSTDTQYF
CDR3 DNA: TGTGCCAGTACAGGGTCGACAGATACGCAGTATTTT

J gene: TRBJ2-2
clone size: -
V gene: TRBV4-3
D gene: -
CDR3 protein: CASSQPTGRGGANTGELFF
CDR3 DNA: TGCGCCAGCAGCCAACCCACCGGAAGGGGCGGGGCGAACACCGGGGAGCTGTTTTTT

J gene: TRBJ1-6
clone size: -
V gene: TRBV18
D gene: -
CDR3 protein: CASSPPADYNSPLHF
CDR3 DNA: TGTGCCAGCTCACCACCGGCGGACTATAATTCACCCCTCCACTTT

J gene: TRBJ2-5
clone size: once
V gene: TRBV7-8
D gene: TRBD2
CDR3 protein: CASSLVPAGAGGTQYF
CDR3 DNA: TGTGCCAGCAGCTTAGTCCCAGCGGGGGCCGGGGGGACCCAGTACTTC

J gene: TRBJ2-2
clone size: -
V gene: TRBV7-2
D gene: -
CDR3 protein: CASSPTLGALTGELFF
CDR3 DNA: TGTGCCAGCAGCCCGACCCTAGGGGCGCTTACCGGGGAGCTGTTTTTT

J gene: TRBJ2-7
clone size: -
V gene: TRBV7-2
D gene: TRBD2
CDR3 protein: CASSPIERGASYEQYF
CDR3 DNA: TGTGCCAGCAGCCCTATCGAGCGGGGGGCCTCCTACGAGCAGTACTTC

J gene: TRBJ1-4
clone size: -
V gene: TRBV7-9
D gene: -
CDR3 protein: CASSLSQMEKLFF
CDR3 DNA: TGTGCCAGCAGCCTGTCCCAGATGGAAAAACTGTTTTTT

J gene: TRBJ2-5
clone size: -
V gene: TRBV4-1
D gene: -
CDR3 protein: CASSQVGRPGETQYF
CDR3 DNA: TGCGCCAGCAGCCAAGTGGGCCGACCGGGGGAGACCCAGTACTTC

J gene: TRBJ1-2
clone size: -
V gene: TRBV6-4
D gene: -
CDR3 protein: CASSAGYGYTF
CDR3 DNA: TGTGCCAGCAGTGCGGGCTATGGCTACACCTTC

J gene: TRBJ2-3
clone size: -
V gene: TRBV9
D gene: -
CDR3 protein: CASSVVPQNTDTQYF
CDR3 DNA: TGTGCCAGCAGCGTAGTCCCCCAGAACACAGATACGCAGTATTTT

J gene: TRBJ1-4
clone size: -
V gene: TRBV9
D gene: TRBD1
CDR3 protein: CASSADQGAREKLFF
CDR3 DNA: TGTGCCAGCAGCGCGGATCAGGGGGCGCGGGAAAAACTGTTTTTT

J gene: TRBJ1-2
clone size: -
V gene: TRBV7-8
D gene: -
CDR3 protein: CASSLNIGQVYGYTF
CDR3 DNA: TGTGCCAGCAGCTTAAATATTGGCCAGGTCTATGGCTACACCTTC

J gene: TRBJ1-2
clone size: -
V gene: TRBV11-2
D gene: -
CDR3 protein: CASSQDSNSYGYTF
CDR3 DNA: TGTGCCAGCAGCCAGGACAGCAATAGCTATGGCTACACCTTC

J gene: TRBJ2-7
clone size: -
V gene: TRBV5-1
D gene: -
CDR3 protein: CASSSDRPIYEQYF
CDR3 DNA: TGCGCCAGCAGCTCCGACAGGCCCATTTACGAGCAGTACTTC

J gene: TRBJ2-5
clone size: -
V gene: TRBV7-2
D gene: -
CDR3 protein: CASSLMRETQYF
CDR3 DNA: TGTGCCAGCAGCCTAATGAGGGAGACCCAGTACTTC

J gene: TRBJ1-1
clone size: -
V gene: TRBV19
D gene: TRBD1
CDR3 protein: CASSIVGQVNTEAFF
CDR3 DNA: TGTGCCAGTAGTATTGTCGGACAGGTTAACACTGAAGCTTTCTTT

J gene: TRBJ1-4
clone size: -
V gene: TRBV7-8
D gene: -
CDR3 protein: CASSLEGQGNEKLFF
CDR3 DNA: TGTGCCAGCAGCTTAGAGGGGCAGGGGAATGAAAAACTGTTTTTT

J gene: TRBJ2-4
clone size: -
V gene: TRBV7-2
D gene: -
CDR3 protein: CASSSRVFGIQYF
CDR3 DNA: TGTGCCAGCAGCTCCAGGGTATTTGGCATTCAGTACTTC

J gene: TRBJ1-5
clone size: -
V gene: TRBV19
D gene: TRBD1
CDR3 protein: CASSTGTAGYQPQHF
CDR3 DNA: TGTGCCAGTAGTACCGGGACAGCTGGTTATCAGCCCCAGCATTTT

J gene: TRBJ1-1
clone size: -
V gene: TRBV14
D gene: -
CDR3 protein: CASSPRVDTEAFF
CDR3 DNA: TGTGCCAGCAGCCCCCGCGTGGACACTGAAGCTTTCTTT

J gene: TRBJ1-5
clone size: -
V gene: TRBV4-2
D gene: TRBD1
CDR3 protein: CASSQGTGGFQPQHF
CDR3 DNA: TGTGCCAGCAGCCAAGGGACAGGCGGGTTTCAGCCCCAGCATTTT

J gene: TRBJ1-5
clone size: few
V gene: TRBV5-6
D gene: TRBD1
CDR3 protein: CASSSSLTDRVSNQPQHF
CDR3 DNA: TGTGCCAGCAGCTCGTCTTTAACCGACAGGGTTAGCAATCAGCCCCAGCATTTT

J gene: TRBJ1-1
clone size: -
V gene: TRBV6-1
D gene: -
CDR3 protein: CASSEYPVPNTEAFF
CDR3 DNA: TGTGCCAGCAGTGAATATCCCGTTCCGAACACTGAAGCTTTCTTT

J gene: TRBJ2-5
clone size: -
V gene: TRBV7-2
D gene: -
CDR3 protein: CASFRGGGQETQYF
CDR3 DNA: TGTGCCAGCTTCCGGGGAGGAGGACAAGAGACCCAGTACTTC

J gene: TRBJ1-5
clone size: -
V gene: TRBV4-3
D gene: -
CDR3 protein: CASSQVVGGDSNQPQHF
CDR3 DNA: TGCGCCAGCAGCCAAGTCGTGGGAGGGGATAGCAATCAGCCCCAGCATTTT

J gene: TRBJ2-7
clone size: -
V gene: TRBV5-5
D gene: TRBD1
CDR3 protein: CASSLSDRDSYEQYF
CDR3 DNA: TGTGCCAGCAGCTTGTCCGACAGGGACTCCTACGAGCAGTACTTC

J gene: TRBJ1-6
clone size: medium-sized
V gene: TRBV15
D gene: -
CDR3 protein: CATSRDAGDNSPLHF
CDR3 DNA: TGTGCCACCAGCAGAGATGCAGGGGATAATTCACCCCTCCACTTT

J gene: TRBJ1-3
clone size: -
V gene: TRBV6-6
D gene: TRBD1
CDR3 protein: CASRDRVAGNTIYF
CDR3 DNA: TGTGCCAGCAGAGACAGGGTAGCTGGAAACACCATATATTTT

J gene: TRBJ2-7
clone size: -
V gene: TRBV25-1
D gene: -
CDR3 protein: CASSDPSGSYEQYF
CDR3 DNA: TGTGCCAGCAGTGACCCAAGTGGGAGCTACGAGCAGTACTTC

J gene: TRBJ2-2
clone size: -
V gene: TRBV25-1
D gene: -
CDR3 protein: CASSEKGAGELFF
CDR3 DNA: TGTGCCAGCAGTGAAAAGGGGGCCGGGGAGCTGTTTTTT

J gene: TRBJ1-2
clone size: once
V gene: TRBV11-2
D gene: TRBD1
CDR3 protein: CASSLAGDRPSTF
CDR3 DNA: TGTGCCAGCAGCTTAGCAGGGGACAGGCCGAGCACCTTC

J gene: TRBJ1-2
clone size: -
V gene: TRBV29-1
D gene: TRBD1
CDR3 protein: CSVPGQINYGYTF
CDR3 DNA: TGCAGCGTACCGGGACAGATTAACTATGGCTACACCTTC

J gene: TRBJ1-6
clone size: -
V gene: TRBV7-9
D gene: -
CDR3 protein: CASAGLNSPLHF
CDR3 DNA: TGTGCCAGCGCGGGGCTAAATTCACCCCTCCACTTT